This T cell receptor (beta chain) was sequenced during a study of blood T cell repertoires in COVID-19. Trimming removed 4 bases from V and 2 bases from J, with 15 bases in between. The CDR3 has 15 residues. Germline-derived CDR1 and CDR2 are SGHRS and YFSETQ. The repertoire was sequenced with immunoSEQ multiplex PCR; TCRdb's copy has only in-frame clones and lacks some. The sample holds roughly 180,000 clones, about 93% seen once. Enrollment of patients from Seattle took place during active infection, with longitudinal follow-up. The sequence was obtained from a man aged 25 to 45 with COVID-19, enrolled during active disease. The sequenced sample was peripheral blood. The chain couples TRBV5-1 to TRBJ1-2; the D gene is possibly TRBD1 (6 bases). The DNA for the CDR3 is TGCGCCAGCAGCCCGGGGGGCAGGGAGAACTATGGCTACACCTTC. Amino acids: CASSPGGRENYGYTF.